This T cell receptor (beta chain) was identified in a study of T cell changes during pregnancy in multiple sclerosis. V lost 4 bases and J lost 3; bases outside the gene matches: 7. This CDR3 is 14 amino acids long. The germline V gene has CDR1 SGHKS and CDR2 YYEKEE (reference sequence). This table comes from immunoSEQ multiplex PCR, and its TCRdb copy is limited to in-frame clones, with some not included. The sample consists of 30,000 to 40,000 clones, over 90% of them appearing once. This chain connects TRBV5-5 to TRBJ2-7, with 7 bases fitting TRBD1. This material consisted of CD4+ T cells from peripheral blood mononuclear cells, taken in the second trimester of pregnancy. This sequence originates from a female donor with multiple sclerosis, enrolled in a pregnancy study. The CDR3 nucleotides read TGTGCCAGCAGCGGACCGGGACAGCTCTACGAGCAGTACTTC. Its translation is CASSGPGQLYEQYF.